The 3 T cell receptor beta chains below were found in one sample sequenced in a study of CD4 T cells in relation to SARS-CoV-2 and coronaviruses. The table came from immunoSEQ multiplex PCR; TCRdb's copy has only in-frame clones and leaves some out. This table has around 23,000 clones, approximately 72% appearing once. These TCRs are of unknown antigen specificity. Unexposed donor CD4+ T cells date from about 2011-2018, before the COVID-19 pandemic. CD4+ T cells were isolated from the cells after more than 8 days of culture. Sequences were obtained from CD4+ T cells from PBMCs, cultured in vitro. The source is a human donor in good health.

This clone appeared once. The chain combines TRBV19 with TRBJ1-5, with no clear D. The V and J ends lost 2 bases and 7 bases respectively, with 12 bases between them. The CDR3 extends over 14 amino acids. Germline CDR1 and CDR2: LNHDA and SQIVND (reference sequence). CDR3 DNA sequence: TGTGCCAGTAGTATATACTTAAGCCGGCAGCCCCAGCATTTT. This translates into CASSIYLSRQPQHF.

This clone showed up just a few times. The gene calls are TRBV25-1 and TRBJ1-4; weak D call: TRBD1 (5 bases). This CDR3 has 15 residues. The ends were cut back, 4 bases at V and 4 bases at J, with 13 bases in the middle. The germline V gene has CDR1 MGHDK and CDR2 SYGVNS. The CDR3 sequence is CASSGSTDYNEKLFF. CDR3 nucleotides: TGTGCCAGCAGTGGGTCGACAGACTATAATGAAAAACTGTTTTTT.

In its sample, this clone was seen a few times. The V gene is TRBV19, the J gene TRBJ1-1; no firm D call. Germline assignment: CDR1 LNHDA and CDR2 SQIVND (reference sequence). Trimming shortened V by 10 bases and J by 4 bases, and 19 bases separated the two germline ends. The CDR3 is 14 residues long. In nucleotides, the CDR3 is TGTGCCACCTGCGGGCGGGCAGGAGGCACTGAAGCTTTCTTT. Amino acids: CATCGRAGGTEAFF. Combining the CDR3 with reference TRBV19 and TRBJ1-1 gives the whole variable domain DGGITQSPKYLFRKEGQNVTLSCEQNLNHDAMYWYRQDPGQGLRLIYYSQIVNDFQKGDIAEGYSVSREKKESFPLTVTSAQKNPTAFYLCATCGRAGGTEAFFGQGTRLTVV.